The rows below give T cell receptor beta chains drawn from one sample of a study of OX40 agonist ivuxolimab in advanced cancers. TCRdb keeps only in-frame clones here, not all; method: immunoSEQ multiplex PCR. The sample includes 50,000 to 70,000 clones, around 89% of them seen just once. This specimen was CD4+ or CD8+ T cells sorted from blood, taken in a trial of the OX40 agonist ivuxolimab. These receptors were collected from an adult with an advanced solid tumor such as melanoma, head and neck, liver or kidney cancer. CDR3s leave out the opening cysteine and the closing phenylalanine or tryptophan.

11,TRBV7-9,ASSLVESEKLF
14,TRBV19,ASSIGRGIDSYEQY
12,TRBV19,ASSEFRDEYEQY
11,TRBV5-4,ASSWGTVYEQY
11,TRBV6-1,ATSVTGATEAF
12,TRBV27,ASSFRTGTYEQY
11,TRBV6-5,ASSYRVTDTQY
11,TRBV19,ASSIHGQAEQY
14,TRBV27,ASSYGGGILGYEQY
15,TRBV5-1,ASSLAPGQPPNQPQH
11,TRBV13,ASSFGLVNEQF
10,TRBV11-2,ASSFQGGEQY
11,TRBV5-5,ASSLAGSVEAF
14,TRBV7-2,ASSLRAKLAGGEQF
13,TRBV7-8,ASSLMDGRTTEAF
13,TRBV13,ASSSTVGGWETQY
15,TRBV27,ASSEEPGLAGVYEQF
14,TRBV7-8,ASSPSAWGGTYEQY
13,TRBV30,AWGGNRVGPYEQY
13,TRBV19,ASSIDGTEYNEQF
12,TRBV2,ASSPGQGVYGYT
14,TRBV4-1,ASRAGGLSRTDTQY
12,TRBV7-9,ASSPKGLAGPHY
14,TRBV5-1,ASSIDTPSPGNTIY
14,TRBV27,ATTPRVGGGNEKLF
12,TRBV27,ASSSGAPYYEQY
10,TRBV7-9,ASTSGTGELF
14,TRBV28,ASSLFSALGGETQY
14,TRBV9,ASSAGQGAAGNTIY
12,TRBV19,ASSKPGPNYGYT
11,TRBV27,ASSLTGVYEQY
13,TRBV14,ASSQDWVGYTEAF
18,TRBV27,ASSFVSRLAGGQFGGEQF
14,TRBV27,ASSLTTGLGPNEQF
12,TRBV30,AWSVPNNGWPQH
11,TRBV5-4,ASSWGGSYEQY
12,TRBV11-3,ASRGPQNTGELF
13,TRBV12-5,ASGLGEASTDTQY
13,TRBV16,ASSQLAGGQNEQF
15,TRBV6-1,ASSEAGGVVTNEKLF
14,TRBV4-1,ASSQDGAGGADTQY
10,TRBV19,ASSHGGSEAF
13,TRBV4-2,ASSPPNHLADEQF
10,TRBV7-9,ASSKGATEAF
12,TRBV7-9,ASSFGGSSYEQY
15,TRBV29-1,SVVGDLAGGRYNEQF
13,TRBV27,ASRSRQGGRPEAF
11,TRBV30,AWSIFSYNEQF
8,TRBV9,ASSGGLYT
13,TRBV5-6,ASSLGMEGFGELF
11,TRBV27,ASSFGSLGELF
11,TRBV28,ASSLLKREEQY
14,TRBV7-9,ASSLMRGLASYEQY
10,TRBV5-5,ASSLTGYEQF